This T cell receptor beta chain was documented in a study of blood T cell repertoires in COVID-19. Study-wide background: The analysed material was cDNA or gDNA that came from T cells, B-cell-depleted T cells, or PBMCs.

Libraries were prepared by immunoSEQ multiplex PCR; TCRdb keeps only in-frame clonotypes and omits some of them. Of 200,000 or so clones listed, 88% were seen once; the top ten hold around 5.9%. This CDR3 region has 13 residues. After removal of 7 bases from V and 8 bases from J, the junction contained 6 bases not matched to a gene. Germline CDR1 and CDR2: MNHEY and SVGAGI. The receptor was isolated from a woman aged 40 to 50 who had recovered from COVID-19. The sequencing input was peripheral blood. This rearrangement joins TRBV6-5 to TRBJ2-1, with TRBD2 identical over 9 bases. CDR3 in amino acids: CASKKSGRYEQFF. The CDR3 bases are TGTGCCAGCAAGAAAAGCGGGAGGTATGAGCAGTTCTTC.